Shown below are 19 T cell receptor beta chains from a single sample sequenced in a study of T cell clones after liver transplantation. The table came from immunoSEQ multiplex PCR; TCRdb's copy has only in-frame clones and leaves some out. The sample lists tens of thousands of clones, roughly 92% seen once, with over 0.75% in the top ten. This specimen was CD4+ T cells from blood, taken less than 26 months after liver transplant. These receptors were obtained from a human patient who received a liver transplant. The graft donor may have given rise to some T cells.

V usage is TRBV5-1 and J usage is TRBJ2-7, with D unclear. V lost 0 bases to trimming and J lost 3 bases, with 13 bases between them. The CDR3 sequence is 15 residues long. Germline CDR1 reads SGHRS; CDR2 reads YFSETQ. CDR3 region: CASSLGTTQIYEQYF. CDR3 nucleotides: TGCGCCAGCAGCTTGGGTACAACACAAATCTACGAGCAGTACTTC. Looking up the rest from reference TRBV5-1 and TRBJ2-7 gives the full variable domain: KAGVTQTPRYLIKTRGQQVTLSCSPISGHRSVSWYQQTPGQGLQFLFEYFSETQRNKGNFPGRFSGRQFSNSRSEMNVSTLELGDSALYLCASSLGTTQIYEQYFGPGTRLTVT.

The CDR3 bases are TGCGCCAGCGGAATCCTTACAGGGTCGTGGGGGTACAATGAGCAGTTCTTC. This gives the protein CASGILTGSWGYNEQFF. The rearrangement joins TRBV4-1 to TRBJ2-1, with a possible D match to TRBD1 (6 bases). CDR3 length equals 17 residues. Germline V gene data show CDR1 as MGHRA and CDR2 as YSYEKL. Trimming removed 8 bases at V and 4 bases at J, with 24 bases between.

The rearrangement joins TRBV11-3 to TRBJ2-1, with 14 bases identical to TRBD2. The V gene's germline CDR1 is SGHNT and CDR2 YENEEA. The CDR3 spans 15 residues. The J segment lost 7 bases and the V segment lost 4 bases, leaving 3 bases of the junction unmatched. CDR3 in DNA: TGTGCCAGCAGCTCGGGGACTAGCGGGAGAAATGAGCAGTTCTTC. This gives the protein CASSSGTSGRNEQFF.

The V call is TRBV2, the J call TRBJ2-3; tentatively, D is TRBD2 (6 bases). CDR3 size: 17 residues. Germline values: CDR1 SNHLY, CDR2 FYNNEI. Trimming stripped 4 bases from V and 7 bases from J, with 24 bases between. The CDR3 reads CASSGGGAQGGVNTQYF. The DNA for the CDR3 is TGTGCCAGCAGTGGAGGCGGGGCGCAAGGTGGAGTAAATACGCAGTATTTT.

The rearrangement joins TRBV28 to TRBJ2-2; TRBD2 matches at 10 bases. Unmatched junction bases numbered 16, after V lost 10 bases and J lost 8 bases. Germline lookup yields CDR1 MDHEN and CDR2 SYDVKM. This CDR3 has 16 residues. The CDR3 sequence is CATTGLSSGSVGELFF. CDR3 nucleotide sequence: TGTGCCACCACCGGCCTCTCTAGCGGGAGCGTTGGGGAGCTGTTTTTT.

The chain employs TRBV19 and TRBJ2-7, with 7 nucleotides matching TRBD1. CDR1 is LNHDA, CDR2 SQIVND, per germline (reference sequence). The V gene end was trimmed by 4 bases and the J gene end by 2 bases; junction bases not matched to a gene: 8. The CDR3 loop spans 15 amino acids. The DNA of the CDR3 is TGTGCCAGTAGTAGAGGAACAGGGGTGGCCTACGAGCAGTACTTC. Encoded protein: CASSRGTGVAYEQYF.

The chain has TRBV11-3 and TRBJ2-5; 7 nucleotides agree with TRBD1. V lost 1 base, J lost 3 bases, and 2 bases stayed unmatched. The CDR3 sequence is 14 residues long. Germline loops: CDR1 SGHNT, CDR2 YENEEA. The CDR3 DNA reads TGTGCCAGCAGCTTAGGACAGGGAAAAGAGACCCAGTACTTC. Translating it yields CASSLGQGKETQYF.

The J gene is TRBJ2-7, the V gene TRBV5-5, with TRBD1 as a possible D gene (5 bases). V was clipped by 4 bases and J by 2 bases, with 10 bases between them. This CDR3 contains 13 residues. Germline-derived CDR1 and CDR2 are SGHKS and YYEKEE (reference sequence). The chain's CDR3 is CASSRTSTYEQYF. The CDR3 bases are TGTGCCAGCAGCCGGACAAGTACCTACGAGCAGTACTTC.

Only one count was recorded for this clone. The J gene is TRBJ2-3, the V gene TRBV9; D call uncertain. This CDR3 contains 13 residues. The germline CDR1 and CDR2 sequences are SGDLS and YYNGEE. V dropped 4 bases and J dropped 6 bases, with 12 bases sitting between them. The CDR3 DNA reads TGTGCCAGCAGCACGACGTCGCTGGATACGCAGTATTTT. Protein: CASSTTSLDTQYF.

The chain combines TRBV2 with TRBJ1-1; 12 bases match TRBD1. The length of the CDR3 is 16 residues. V lost 4 bases and J lost 1; bases outside the gene matches: 4. Germline CDR1 reads SNHLY; CDR2 reads FYNNEI. The CDR3 loop is CASSAGTGGRNTEAFF. The CDR3 DNA reads as TGTGCCAGCAGTGCCGGGACAGGGGGCCGGAACACTGAAGCTTTCTTT.

The chain links TRBV5-1 to TRBJ2-6; D ambiguous. CDR3 length equals 15 residues. The V gene's germline CDR1 is SGHRS and CDR2 YFSETQ. The V end was cut by 0 bases, the J end by 4 bases, with 8 bases between. This chain's CDR3 is CASSLVSGGANVLTF. The CDR3 coding sequence is TGCGCCAGCAGCTTGGTGTCCGGCGGGGCCAACGTCCTGACTTTC.

The chain carries TRBV9 and TRBJ1-5; D may be TRBD1 (6 bases). The CDR3 totals 15 residues. V lost 4 bases and J 0 bases, leaving 11 bases between the germline ends. Germline loops: CDR1 SGDLS, CDR2 YYNGEE. CDR3 residues: CASSLDSYSNQPQHF. The CDR3 nucleotides read TGTGCCAGCAGCTTGGACAGCTATAGCAATCAGCCCCAGCATTTT.

V usage is TRBV6-5 and J usage is TRBJ1-1, with a weak D call TRBD1 (5 bases). The CDR3 sequence is 12 residues long. V was trimmed by 5 bases and J by 7 bases, leaving 11 bases between them. Germline V CDR1 and CDR2: MNHEY, SVGAGI. CDR3 sequence (DNA): TGTGCCAGCAGTGCCCCGGGACTTGAAGCTTTCTTT. This codes for CASSAPGLEAFF.

J is TRBJ2-5 and V is TRBV5-1; D unclear. Per the germline V gene, CDR1 is SGHRS and CDR2 is YFSETQ. The ends were cut back, 3 bases at V and 1 base at J, with 16 bases in the middle. The CDR3 has 16 residues. Here the CDR3 DNA reads TGCGCCAGCAGCTCACAAGTCGCCTCGGGCCAAGAGACCCAGTACTTC. Translated, it gives CASSSQVASGQETQYF.

This clone was observed once. The chain carries TRBV19 and TRBJ1-1, with unresolved D. Deletions cut 7 bases from V and 4 bases from J, with 19 bases between. The CDR3 loop spans 15 amino acids. The germline V gene encodes CDR1 LNHDA and CDR2 SQIVND (reference sequence). CDR3 DNA sequence: TGTGCCAGTACGAGTATGGTCGGGGTGAGCACTGAAGCTTTCTTT. It yields the protein CASTSMVGVSTEAFF.

The rearrangement joins TRBV28 to TRBJ1-2; 9 bases map to TRBD1. Losses at the gene ends were 6 bases for V and 10 bases for J; bases not matched to a gene: 12. CDR1 is MDHEN, CDR2 SYDVKM, per germline. The CDR3 spans 14 residues. For the CDR3, the DNA is TGTGCCAGCAGGTCCCCGGGACAGGGTCGTCACTACACCTTC. This gives the protein CASRSPGQGRHYTF.

This clone appeared a few times. The rearrangement joins TRBV5-5 to TRBJ1-2; D possibly corresponds to TRBD1 (6 bases). The length of the CDR3 is 14 residues. Trimming stripped 2 bases from V and 7 bases from J, with 15 bases between. Germline-derived CDR1 and CDR2 are SGHKS and YYEKEE (reference sequence). CDR3 sequence: CASSLTGIAGGYTF. The CDR3 nucleotides read TGTGCCAGCAGCTTAACAGGGATTGCTGGTGGCTACACCTTC.

V usage is TRBV4-1 and J usage is TRBJ1-2; D uncertain. V was clipped by 1 base and J by 5 bases, with 14 bases between them. The CDR3 is made up of 15 amino acids. Per the germline V gene, CDR1 is MGHRA and CDR2 is YSYEKL. The CDR3 loop reads CASSQGLGSAYGYTF. The CDR3 nucleotides read TGCGCCAGCAGCCAAGGCCTGGGCAGCGCATATGGCTACACCTTC.

This chain's CDR3 is CASSLNYEQFF. The CDR3 DNA sequence: TGTGCCAGCAGCCTGAATTATGAGCAGTTCTTC. The J gene is TRBJ2-1, the V gene TRBV14; D is unclear. The CDR3 has 11 amino acids. From germline, CDR1 is SGHDN and CDR2 FVKESK. The V and J ends lost 4 bases and 8 bases respectively, with 6 bases between them. Supplemented by reference TRBV14 and TRBJ2-1, the full variable domain reads EAGVTQFPSHSVIEKGQTVTLRCDPISGHDNLYWYRRVMGKEIKFLLHFVKESKQDESGMPNNRFLAERTGGTYSTLKVQPAELEDSGVYFCASSLNYEQFFGPGTRLTVL.